This passage covers 9 T cell receptor beta chains from one sample sequenced in a study of neurological immune-mediated disorders. TCRdb passed the 5' RACE reads through MiXCR, listing each CDR3 protein once. This sample has about 55,000 distinct CDR3 sequences, with 4% found just once. Sequencing was carried out using CD4+ T cells from blood. All receptors come from a woman aged 40 to 50 with multiple sclerosis.

In this sample, this clonotype turned up many times. The chain is built from TRBV3-1 and TRBJ2-3; 10 bases align to TRBD2. After removal of 1 base from V and 1 base from J, the junction contained 2 bases not matched to a gene. The V gene's germline CDR1 is LGHDT and CDR2 YNNKEL (reference sequence). The CDR3 length is 16 residues. The CDR3 DNA is TGTGCCAGCAGCCAAGTGCTAGCGGGGGGCACAGATACGCAGTATTTT. Protein product: CASSQVLAGGTDTQYF.

In its sample, this clonotype was seen many times. The CDR3 sequence: CASSLTNPYEQYF. Here the CDR3 DNA reads TGCGCCAGCAGCCTGACTAACCCCTACGAGCAGTACTTC. The chain has TRBV5-1 and TRBJ2-7; TRBD2 might be the D (5 bases). CDR1 and CDR2 from the germline V gene are SGHRS and YFSETQ. Between the trimmed V and J ends, which lost 4 bases and 2 bases, there was a span of 10 bases. The CDR3 spans 13 residues. Full variable domain (missing parts from reference TRBV5-1 and TRBJ2-7): KAGVTQTPRYLIKTRGQQVTLSCSPISGHRSVSWYQQTPGQGLQFLFEYFSETQRNKGNFPGRFSGRQFSNSRSEMNVSTLELGDSALYLCASSLTNPYEQYFGPGTRLTVT.

Notes on this clonotype: The germline gene is not matched at one end of the junction; a read error may be the cause. The rearrangement joins TRBV5-1 to TRBJ2-7; possibly TRBD1 for D (6 bases). The CDR3 covers 15 residues. CDR1 is SGHRS and CDR2 is YFSETQ in the germline V gene. The CDR3: CACSLRQVSTYEQYF. DNA for the CDR3: TGCGCCTGCAGCCTGCGACAGGTTTCCACCTACGAGCAGTACTTC.

This clonotype has a count of ten or more. The V and J genes are TRBV3-1 and TRBJ2-7; perhaps TRBD1 as D (5 bases). CDR3 length: 13 residues. V lost 4 bases and J 3 bases, leaving 10 bases between the germline ends. Germline V gene data show CDR1 as LGHDT and CDR2 as YNNKEL (reference sequence). The CDR3: CASSRGHSYEQYF. CDR3 in DNA: TGTGCCAGCAGCCGAGGACACAGCTACGAGCAGTACTTC.

This clonotype was observed at least ten times. The chain recombines TRBV6-2 or TRBV6-3 with TRBJ1-2; D gene unclear. The CDR3 consists of 15 residues. V was cut by 2 bases and J by 3 bases, with 13 bases left in between. The germline CDR1 and CDR2 sequences are MNHEY and SVGEGT. The CDR3 is CASSYANPPDYGYTF. CDR3 coding DNA: TGTGCCAGCAGTTACGCCAACCCCCCGGACTATGGCTACACCTTC.

This clonotype showed up many times. The chain is built from TRBV5-1 and TRBJ2-1, with TRBD1 as a possible D gene (6 bases). CDR1 and CDR2 from the germline V gene are SGHRS and YFSETQ. Trimming shortened V by 0 bases and J by 7 bases, and 11 bases separated the two germline ends. There are 14 residues in the CDR3. The CDR3 coding sequence is TGCGCCAGCAGCTTGGGGCAGGGGTATAATGAGCAGTTCTTC. This codes for CASSLGQGYNEQFF.

This clonotype was detected many times. The V and J genes are TRBV7-9 and TRBJ2-1; 12 bases match TRBD2. After removal of 3 bases from V and 10 bases from J, the junction contained 1 base not matched to a gene. CDR1 is SEHNR, CDR2 FQNEAQ, per germline (reference sequence). The CDR3 totals 13 residues. In DNA, the CDR3 is TGTGCCAGCAGCTTTCTAGCGGGGGGGGAGCAGTTCTTC. Translating it yields CASSFLAGGEQFF.

This clonotype showed up many times. This chain's CDR3 is CASSLVGQGGSPLHF. CDR3 DNA sequence: TGTGCCAGCAGCTTAGTAGGGCAGGGCGGTTCACCCCTCCACTTT. The rearrangement joins TRBV7-2 to TRBJ1-6; D possibly corresponds to TRBD1 (5 bases). The CDR3 covers 15 residues. Germline V gene sequence: CDR1 SGHTA, CDR2 FQGNSA. V was clipped by 1 base and J by 9 bases, with 13 bases between them. The full variable domain, with the rest looked up from reference TRBV7-2 and TRBJ1-6, is GAGVSQSPSNKVTEKGKDVELRCDPISGHTALYWYRQSLGQGLEFLIYFQGNSAPDKSGLPSDRFSAERTGGSVSTLTIQRTQQEDSAVYLCASSLVGQGGSPLHFGNGTRLTVT.

Many counts were recorded for this clonotype. The V gene is TRBV2, the J gene TRBJ2-2; D is possibly TRBD2 (5 bases). CDR1 and CDR2 (germline): SNHLY, FYNNEI. The CDR3 sequence is 14 residues long. The germline V and J ends were trimmed by 6 bases and 6 bases, with 14 bases remaining between them. Here the CDR3 reads CASRGDSGAGELFF. For the CDR3, the DNA is TGTGCCAGCAGGGGAGACTCGGGCGCCGGGGAGCTGTTTTTT.